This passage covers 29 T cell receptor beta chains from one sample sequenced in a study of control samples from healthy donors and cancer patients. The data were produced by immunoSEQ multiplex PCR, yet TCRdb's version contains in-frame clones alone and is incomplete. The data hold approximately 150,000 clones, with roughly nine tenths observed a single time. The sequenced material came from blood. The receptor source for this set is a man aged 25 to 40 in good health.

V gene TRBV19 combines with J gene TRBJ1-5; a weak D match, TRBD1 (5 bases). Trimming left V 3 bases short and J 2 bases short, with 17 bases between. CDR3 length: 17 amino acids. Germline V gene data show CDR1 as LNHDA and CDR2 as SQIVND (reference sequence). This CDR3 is CASSIRDSGGGNQPQHF. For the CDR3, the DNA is TGTGCCAGTAGTATTCGGGACTCAGGTGGAGGCAATCAGCCCCAGCATTTT.

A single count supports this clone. As DNA, the CDR3 is TGTGCCAGTAGTCTCTCAGGACTGATGAACACTGAAGCTTTCTTT. This translates into CASSLSGLMNTEAFF. The V and J genes are TRBV19 and TRBJ1-1; D not certain. The CDR3 is 15 amino acids. Germline V lookup: CDR1 LNHDA, CDR2 SQIVND (reference sequence). Trimming left V 5 bases short and J 0 bases short, with 13 bases between.

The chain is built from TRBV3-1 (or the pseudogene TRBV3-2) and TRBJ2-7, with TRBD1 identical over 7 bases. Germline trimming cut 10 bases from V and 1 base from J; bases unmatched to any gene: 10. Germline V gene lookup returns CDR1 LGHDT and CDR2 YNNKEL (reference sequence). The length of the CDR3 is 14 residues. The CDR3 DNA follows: TGTGCCAAGCCGGGACAGCTAGTTTCCTACGAGCAGTACTTC. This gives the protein CAKPGQLVSYEQYF.

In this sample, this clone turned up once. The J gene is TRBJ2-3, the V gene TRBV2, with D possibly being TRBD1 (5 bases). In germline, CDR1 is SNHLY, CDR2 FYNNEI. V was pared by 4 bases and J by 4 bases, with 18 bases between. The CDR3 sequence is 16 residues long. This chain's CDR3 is CASSAPETAKADTQYF. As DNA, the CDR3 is TGTGCCAGCAGTGCCCCGGAGACAGCCAAGGCAGATACGCAGTATTTT.

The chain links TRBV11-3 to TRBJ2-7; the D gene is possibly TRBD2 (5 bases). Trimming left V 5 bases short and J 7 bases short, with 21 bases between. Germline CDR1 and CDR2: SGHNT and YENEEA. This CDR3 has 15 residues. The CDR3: CASSPRPAIANEQYF. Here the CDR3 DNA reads TGTGCCAGCAGCCCGCGACCGGCGATAGCGAATGAGCAGTACTTC.

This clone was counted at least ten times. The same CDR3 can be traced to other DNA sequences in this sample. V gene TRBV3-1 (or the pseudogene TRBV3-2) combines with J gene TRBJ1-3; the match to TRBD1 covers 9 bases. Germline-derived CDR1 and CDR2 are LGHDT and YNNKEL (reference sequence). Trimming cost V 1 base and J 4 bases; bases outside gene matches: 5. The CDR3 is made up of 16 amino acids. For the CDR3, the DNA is TGTGCCAGCAGCCAAGCGGGACAGGGACGAGGAAACACCATATATTTT. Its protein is CASSQAGQGRGNTIYF.

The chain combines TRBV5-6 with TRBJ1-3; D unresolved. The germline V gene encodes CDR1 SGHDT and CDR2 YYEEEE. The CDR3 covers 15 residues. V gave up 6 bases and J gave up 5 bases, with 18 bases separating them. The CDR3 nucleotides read TGTGCCAGCACCCTATCGGGTCGGTGGAGAAACACCATATATTTT. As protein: CASTLSGRWRNTIYF.

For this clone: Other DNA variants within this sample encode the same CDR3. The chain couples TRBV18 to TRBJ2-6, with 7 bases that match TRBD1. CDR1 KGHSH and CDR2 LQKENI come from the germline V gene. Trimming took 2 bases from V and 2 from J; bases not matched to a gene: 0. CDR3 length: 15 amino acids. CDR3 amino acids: CASSPTGAGANVLTF. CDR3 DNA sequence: TGTGCCAGCTCACCAACAGGGGCTGGGGCCAACGTCCTGACTTTC. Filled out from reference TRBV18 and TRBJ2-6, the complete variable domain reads NAGVMQNPRHLVRRRGQEARLRCSPMKGHSHVYWYRQLPEEGLKFMVYLQKENIIDESGMPKERFSAEFPKEGPSILRIQQVVRGDSAAYFCASSPTGAGANVLTFGAGSRLTVL.

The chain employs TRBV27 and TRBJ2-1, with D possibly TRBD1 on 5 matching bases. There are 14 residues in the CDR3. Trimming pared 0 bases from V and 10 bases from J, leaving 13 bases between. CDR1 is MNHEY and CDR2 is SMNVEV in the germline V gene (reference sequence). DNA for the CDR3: TGTGCCAGCAGTTTATCGGGGCTACAATGGGAGCAGTTCTTC. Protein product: CASSLSGLQWEQFF.

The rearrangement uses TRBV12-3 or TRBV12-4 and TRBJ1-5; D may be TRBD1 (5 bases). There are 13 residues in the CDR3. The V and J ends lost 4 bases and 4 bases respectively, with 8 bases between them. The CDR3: CASSSGGNQPQHF. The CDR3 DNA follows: TGTGCCAGCAGTTCGGGGGGTAATCAGCCCCAGCATTTT.

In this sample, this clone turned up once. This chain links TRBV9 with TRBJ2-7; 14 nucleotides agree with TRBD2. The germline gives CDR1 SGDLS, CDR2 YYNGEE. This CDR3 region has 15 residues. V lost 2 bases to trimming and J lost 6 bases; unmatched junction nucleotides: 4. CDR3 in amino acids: CASSVGTSGSSEQYF. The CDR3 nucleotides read TGTGCCAGCAGCGTGGGGACTAGCGGGAGTTCCGAGCAGTACTTC.

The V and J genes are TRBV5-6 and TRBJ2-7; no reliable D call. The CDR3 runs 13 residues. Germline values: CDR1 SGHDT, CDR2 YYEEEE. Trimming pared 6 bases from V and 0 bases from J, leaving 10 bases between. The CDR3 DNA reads TGTGCCAGCACTCTGACTCCCTCCTACGAGCAGTACTTC. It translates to CASTLTPSYEQYF. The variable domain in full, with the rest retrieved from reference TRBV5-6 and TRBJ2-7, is DAGVTQSPTHLIKTRGQQVTLRCSPKSGHDTVSWYQQALGQGPQFIFQYYEEEERQRGNFPDRFSGHQFPNYSSELNVNALLLGDSALYLCASTLTPSYEQYFGPGTRLTVT.

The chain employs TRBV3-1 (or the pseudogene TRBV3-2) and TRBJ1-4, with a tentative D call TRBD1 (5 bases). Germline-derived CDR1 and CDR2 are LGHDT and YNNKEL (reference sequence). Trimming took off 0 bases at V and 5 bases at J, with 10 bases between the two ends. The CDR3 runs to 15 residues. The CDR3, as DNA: TGTGCCAGCAGCCAAGATCACAGGAAGAATGAAAAACTGTTTTTT. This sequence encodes CASSQDHRKNEKLFF.

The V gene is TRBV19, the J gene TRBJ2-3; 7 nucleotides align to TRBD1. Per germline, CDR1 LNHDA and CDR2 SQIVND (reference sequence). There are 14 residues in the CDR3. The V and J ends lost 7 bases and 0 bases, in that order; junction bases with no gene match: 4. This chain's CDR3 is CASTRTGSTDTQYF. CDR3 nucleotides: TGTGCCAGTACAAGGACAGGTAGCACAGATACGCAGTATTTT.

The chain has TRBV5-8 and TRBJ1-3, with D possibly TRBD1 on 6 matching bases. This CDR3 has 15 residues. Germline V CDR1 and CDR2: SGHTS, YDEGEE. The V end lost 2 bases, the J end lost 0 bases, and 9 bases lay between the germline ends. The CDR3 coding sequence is TGTGCCAGCAGCTTACGGGGGGCCTCTGGAAACACCATATATTTT. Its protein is CASSLRGASGNTIYF.

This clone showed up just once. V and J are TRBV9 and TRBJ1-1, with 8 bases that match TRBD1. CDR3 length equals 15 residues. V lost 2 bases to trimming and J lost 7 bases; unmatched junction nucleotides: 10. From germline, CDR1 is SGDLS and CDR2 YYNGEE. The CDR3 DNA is TGTGCCAGCAGCGTCCAGGGGGCCCGGCAGGATGAAGCTTTCTTT. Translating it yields CASSVQGARQDEAFF.

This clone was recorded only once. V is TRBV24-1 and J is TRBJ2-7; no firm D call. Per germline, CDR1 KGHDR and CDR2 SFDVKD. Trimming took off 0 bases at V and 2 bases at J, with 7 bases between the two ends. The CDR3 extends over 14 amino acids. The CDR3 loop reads CATSDLPRPYEQYF. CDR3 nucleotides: TGTGCCACCAGTGATTTGCCTAGACCCTACGAGCAGTACTTC.

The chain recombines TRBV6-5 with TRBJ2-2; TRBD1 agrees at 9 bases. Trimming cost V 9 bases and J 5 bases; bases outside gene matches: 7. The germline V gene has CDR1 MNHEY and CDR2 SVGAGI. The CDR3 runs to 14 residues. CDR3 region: CARPGDRDTGELFF. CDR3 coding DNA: TGTGCCAGACCCGGGGACAGGGATACCGGGGAGCTGTTTTTT.

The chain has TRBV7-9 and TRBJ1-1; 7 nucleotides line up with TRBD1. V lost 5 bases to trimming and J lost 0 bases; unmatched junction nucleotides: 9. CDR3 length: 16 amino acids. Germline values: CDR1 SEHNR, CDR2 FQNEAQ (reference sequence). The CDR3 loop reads CASSRPTGNMNTEAFF. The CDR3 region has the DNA TGTGCCAGCAGCCGGCCGACAGGGAACATGAACACTGAAGCTTTCTTT. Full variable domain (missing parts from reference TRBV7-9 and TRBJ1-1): DTGVSQNPRHKITKRGQNVTFRCDPISEHNRLYWYRQTLGQGPEFLTYFQNEAQLEKSRLLSDRFSAERPKGSFSTLEIQRTEQGDSAMYLCASSRPTGNMNTEAFFGQGTRLTVV.

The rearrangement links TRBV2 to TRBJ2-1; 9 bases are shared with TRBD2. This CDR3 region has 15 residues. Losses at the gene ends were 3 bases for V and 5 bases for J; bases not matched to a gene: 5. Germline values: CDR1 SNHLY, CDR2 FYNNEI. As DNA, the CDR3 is TGTGCCAGCAGTGATTGGACTAGCGCCGACAATGAGCAGTTCTTC. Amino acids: CASSDWTSADNEQFF.

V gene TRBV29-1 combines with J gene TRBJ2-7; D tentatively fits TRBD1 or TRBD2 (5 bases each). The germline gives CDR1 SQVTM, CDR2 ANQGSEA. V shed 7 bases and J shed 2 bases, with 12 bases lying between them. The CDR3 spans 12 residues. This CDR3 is CSAGDGTYEQYF. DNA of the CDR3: TGCAGCGCCGGGGACGGAACCTACGAGCAGTACTTC.

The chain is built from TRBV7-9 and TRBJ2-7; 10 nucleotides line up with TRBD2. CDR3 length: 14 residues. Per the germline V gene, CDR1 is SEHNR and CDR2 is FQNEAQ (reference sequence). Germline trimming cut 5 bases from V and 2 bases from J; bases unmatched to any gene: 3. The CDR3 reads CASSRSGGAYEQYF. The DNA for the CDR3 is TGTGCCAGCAGCCGCAGCGGGGGGGCCTACGAGCAGTACTTC.

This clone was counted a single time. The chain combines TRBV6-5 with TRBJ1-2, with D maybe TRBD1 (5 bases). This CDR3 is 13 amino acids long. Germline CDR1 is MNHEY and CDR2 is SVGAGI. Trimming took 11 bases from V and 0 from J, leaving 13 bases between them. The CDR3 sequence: CAGGTETNYGYTF. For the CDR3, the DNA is TGTGCCGGAGGGACCGAAACTAACTATGGCTACACCTTC.

The CDR3 loop reads CASSLRGAGANYEQYF. CDR3 sequence (DNA): TGCGCCAGCAGCTTGAGGGGGGCAGGGGCAAACTACGAGCAGTACTTC. The rearrangement links TRBV5-1 to TRBJ2-7; D is tentatively TRBD1 or TRBD2 (6 bases each). Trimming pared 1 base from V and 3 bases from J, leaving 17 bases between. Looked up from germline, CDR1 is SGHRS and CDR2 is YFSETQ. This CDR3 region has 16 residues.

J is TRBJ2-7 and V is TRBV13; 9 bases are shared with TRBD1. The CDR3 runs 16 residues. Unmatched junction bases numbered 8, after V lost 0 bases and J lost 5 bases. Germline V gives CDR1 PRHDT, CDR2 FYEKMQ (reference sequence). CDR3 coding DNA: TGTGCCAGCAGCTTAGGGAACCCGGGACAGGGTGACGAGCAGTACTTC. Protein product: CASSLGNPGQGDEQYF.

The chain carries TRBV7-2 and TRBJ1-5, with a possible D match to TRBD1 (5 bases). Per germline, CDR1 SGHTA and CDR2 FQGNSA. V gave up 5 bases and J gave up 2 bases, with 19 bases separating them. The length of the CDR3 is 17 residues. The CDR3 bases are TGTGCCAGCAGCCCCGGTACGGGGGTCGTAGGCAATCAGCCCCAGCATTTT. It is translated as CASSPGTGVVGNQPQHF.

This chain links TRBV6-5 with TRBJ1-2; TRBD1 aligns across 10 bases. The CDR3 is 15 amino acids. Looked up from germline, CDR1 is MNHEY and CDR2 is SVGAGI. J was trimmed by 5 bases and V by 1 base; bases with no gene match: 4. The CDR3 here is CASSYLPGQGYGYTF. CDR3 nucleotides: TGTGCCAGCAGTTACTTACCGGGACAGGGGTATGGCTACACCTTC.

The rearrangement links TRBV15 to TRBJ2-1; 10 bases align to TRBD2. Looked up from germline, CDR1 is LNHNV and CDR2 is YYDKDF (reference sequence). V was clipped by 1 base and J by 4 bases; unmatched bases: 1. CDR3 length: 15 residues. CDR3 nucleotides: TGTGCCACCAGCAGAGTACTAGCGGGGTACAATGAGCAGTTCTTC. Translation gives CATSRVLAGYNEQFF.

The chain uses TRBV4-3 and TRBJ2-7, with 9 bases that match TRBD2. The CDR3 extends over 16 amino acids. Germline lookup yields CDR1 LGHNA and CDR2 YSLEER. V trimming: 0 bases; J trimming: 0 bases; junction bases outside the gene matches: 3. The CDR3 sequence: CASSQDSGSDSYEQYF. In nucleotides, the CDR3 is TGCGCCAGCAGCCAAGATAGCGGGAGCGACTCCTACGAGCAGTACTTC.